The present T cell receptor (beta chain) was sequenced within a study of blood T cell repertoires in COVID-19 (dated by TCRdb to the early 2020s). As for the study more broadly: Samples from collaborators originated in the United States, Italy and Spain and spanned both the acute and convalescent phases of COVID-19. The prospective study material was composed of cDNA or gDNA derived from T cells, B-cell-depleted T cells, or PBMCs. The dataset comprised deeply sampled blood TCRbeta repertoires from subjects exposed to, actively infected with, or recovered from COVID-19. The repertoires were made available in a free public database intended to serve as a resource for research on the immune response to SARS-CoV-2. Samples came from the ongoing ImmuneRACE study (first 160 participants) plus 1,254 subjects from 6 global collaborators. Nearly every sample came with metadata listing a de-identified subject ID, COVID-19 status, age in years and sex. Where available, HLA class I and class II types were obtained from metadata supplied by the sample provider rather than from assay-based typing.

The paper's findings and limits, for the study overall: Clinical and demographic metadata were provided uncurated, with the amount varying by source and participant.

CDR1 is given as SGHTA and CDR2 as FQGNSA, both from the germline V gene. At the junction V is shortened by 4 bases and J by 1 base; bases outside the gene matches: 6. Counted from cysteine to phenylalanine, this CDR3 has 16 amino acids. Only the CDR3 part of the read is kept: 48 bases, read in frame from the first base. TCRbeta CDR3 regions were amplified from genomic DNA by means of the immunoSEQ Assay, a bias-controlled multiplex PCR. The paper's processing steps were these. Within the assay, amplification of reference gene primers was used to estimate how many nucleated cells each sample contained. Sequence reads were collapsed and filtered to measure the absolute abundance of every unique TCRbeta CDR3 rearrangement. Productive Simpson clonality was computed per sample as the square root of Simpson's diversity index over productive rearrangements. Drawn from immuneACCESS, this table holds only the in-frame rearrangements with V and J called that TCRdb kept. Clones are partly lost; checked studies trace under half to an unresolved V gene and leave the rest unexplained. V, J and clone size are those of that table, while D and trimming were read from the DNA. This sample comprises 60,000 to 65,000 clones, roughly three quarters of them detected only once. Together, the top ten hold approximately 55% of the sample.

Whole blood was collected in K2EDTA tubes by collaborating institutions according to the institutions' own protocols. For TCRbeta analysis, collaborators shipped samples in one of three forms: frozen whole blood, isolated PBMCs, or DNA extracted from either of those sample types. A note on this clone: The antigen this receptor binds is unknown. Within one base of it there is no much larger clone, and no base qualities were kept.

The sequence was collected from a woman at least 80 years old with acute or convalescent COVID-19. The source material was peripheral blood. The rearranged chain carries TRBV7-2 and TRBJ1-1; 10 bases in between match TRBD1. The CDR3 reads CASSYGQGGWNTEAFF. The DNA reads TGTGCCAGCAGCTATGGACAGGGGGGATGGAACACTGAAGCTTTCTTT. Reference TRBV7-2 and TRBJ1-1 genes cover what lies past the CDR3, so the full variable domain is GAGVSQSPSNKVTEKGKDVELRCDPISGHTALYWYRQSLGQGLEFLIYFQGNSAPDKSGLPSDRFSAERTGGSVSTLTIQRTQQEDSAVYLCASSYGQGGWNTEAFFGQGTRLTVV.